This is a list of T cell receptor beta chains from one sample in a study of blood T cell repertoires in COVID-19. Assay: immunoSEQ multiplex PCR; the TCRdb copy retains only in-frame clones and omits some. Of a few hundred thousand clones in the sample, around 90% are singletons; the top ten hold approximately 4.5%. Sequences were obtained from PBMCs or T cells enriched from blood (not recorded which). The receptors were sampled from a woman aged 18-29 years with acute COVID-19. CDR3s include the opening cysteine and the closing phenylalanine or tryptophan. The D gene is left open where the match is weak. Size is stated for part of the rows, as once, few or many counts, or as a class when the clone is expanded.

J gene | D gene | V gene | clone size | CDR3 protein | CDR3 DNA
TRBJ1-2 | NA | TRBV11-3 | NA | CASSFNRVGYTF | TGTGCCAGCAGCTTTAACAGGGTTGGCTACACCTTC
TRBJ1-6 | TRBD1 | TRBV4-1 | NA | CASSQEGPGGYSPLHF | TGCGCCAGCAGCCAAGAAGGGCCAGGGGGGTATTCACCCCTCCACTTT
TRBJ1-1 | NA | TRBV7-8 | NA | CASSFPHGNTEAFF | TGTGCCAGCAGCTTCCCCCACGGGAACACTGAAGCTTTCTTT
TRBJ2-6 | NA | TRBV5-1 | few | CASSSQGDGANVLTF | TGCGCCAGCAGCTCACAGGGAGACGGGGCCAACGTCCTGACTTTC
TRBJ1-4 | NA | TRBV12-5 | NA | CASGLGRGKLFF | TGTGCTAGTGGCCTTGGTCGAGGGAAACTGTTTTTT
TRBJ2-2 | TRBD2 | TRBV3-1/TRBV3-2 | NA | CASRPGGDTGELFF | TGTGCCAGCAGACCGGGAGGGGATACCGGGGAGCTGTTTTTT
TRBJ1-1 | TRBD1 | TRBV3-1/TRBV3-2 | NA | CASRTGGRTEAFF | TGTGCCAGCAGGACAGGGGGGCGGACTGAAGCTTTCTTT
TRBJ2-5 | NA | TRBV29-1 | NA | CSVEVGGAETQYF | TGCAGCGTTGAAGTGGGGGGGGCGGAGACCCAGTACTTC
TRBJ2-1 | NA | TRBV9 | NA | CASSVTGTRNNEQFF | TGTGCCAGCAGCGTCACAGGCACAAGGAACAATGAGCAGTTCTTC
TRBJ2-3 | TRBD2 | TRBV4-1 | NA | CASSPGRGGELPDTQYF | TGCGCCAGCAGCCCCGGACGGGGGGGCGAACTCCCAGATACGCAGTATTTT